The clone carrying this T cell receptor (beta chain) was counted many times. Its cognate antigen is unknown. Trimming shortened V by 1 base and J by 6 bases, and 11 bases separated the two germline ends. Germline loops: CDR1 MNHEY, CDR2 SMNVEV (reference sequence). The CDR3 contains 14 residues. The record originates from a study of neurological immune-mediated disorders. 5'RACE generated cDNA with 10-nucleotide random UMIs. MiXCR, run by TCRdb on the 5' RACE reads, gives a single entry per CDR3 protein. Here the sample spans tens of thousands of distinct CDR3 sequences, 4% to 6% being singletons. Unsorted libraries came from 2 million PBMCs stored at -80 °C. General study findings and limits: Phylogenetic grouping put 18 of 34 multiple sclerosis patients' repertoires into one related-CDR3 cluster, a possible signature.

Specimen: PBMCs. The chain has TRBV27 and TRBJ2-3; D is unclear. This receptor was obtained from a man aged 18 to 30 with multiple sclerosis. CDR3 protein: CASSLYLLADTQYF. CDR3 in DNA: TGTGCCAGCAGTTTATATCTCCTGGCTGATACGCAGTATTTT.